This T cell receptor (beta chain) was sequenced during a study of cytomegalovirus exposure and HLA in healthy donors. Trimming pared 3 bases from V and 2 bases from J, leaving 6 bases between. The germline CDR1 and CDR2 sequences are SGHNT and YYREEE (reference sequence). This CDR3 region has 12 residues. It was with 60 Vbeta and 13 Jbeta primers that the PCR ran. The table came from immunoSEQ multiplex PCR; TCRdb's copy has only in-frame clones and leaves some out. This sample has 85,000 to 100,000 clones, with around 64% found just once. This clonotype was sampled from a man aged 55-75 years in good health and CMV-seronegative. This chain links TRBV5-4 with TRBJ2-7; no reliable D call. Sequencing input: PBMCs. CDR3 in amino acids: CASSSGPYEQYF. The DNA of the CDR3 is TGTGCCAGCAGCTCGGGTCCCTACGAGCAGTACTTC.